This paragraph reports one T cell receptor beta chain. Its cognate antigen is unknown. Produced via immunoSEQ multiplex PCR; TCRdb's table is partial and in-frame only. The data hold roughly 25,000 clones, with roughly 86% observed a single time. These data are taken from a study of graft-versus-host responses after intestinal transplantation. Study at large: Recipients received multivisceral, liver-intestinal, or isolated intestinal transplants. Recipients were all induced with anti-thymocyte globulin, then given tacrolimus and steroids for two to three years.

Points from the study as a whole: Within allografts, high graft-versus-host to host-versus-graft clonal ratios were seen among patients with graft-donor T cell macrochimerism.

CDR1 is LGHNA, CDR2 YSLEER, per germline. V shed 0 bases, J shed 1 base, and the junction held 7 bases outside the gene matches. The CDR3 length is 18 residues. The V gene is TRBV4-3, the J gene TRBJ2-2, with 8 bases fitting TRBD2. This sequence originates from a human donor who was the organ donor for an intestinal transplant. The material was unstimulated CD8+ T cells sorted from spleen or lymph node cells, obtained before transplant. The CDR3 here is CASSQDLASGWNTGELFF. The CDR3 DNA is TGCGCCAGCAGCCAAGATTTGGCTAGCGGGTGGAACACCGGGGAGCTGTTTTTT.